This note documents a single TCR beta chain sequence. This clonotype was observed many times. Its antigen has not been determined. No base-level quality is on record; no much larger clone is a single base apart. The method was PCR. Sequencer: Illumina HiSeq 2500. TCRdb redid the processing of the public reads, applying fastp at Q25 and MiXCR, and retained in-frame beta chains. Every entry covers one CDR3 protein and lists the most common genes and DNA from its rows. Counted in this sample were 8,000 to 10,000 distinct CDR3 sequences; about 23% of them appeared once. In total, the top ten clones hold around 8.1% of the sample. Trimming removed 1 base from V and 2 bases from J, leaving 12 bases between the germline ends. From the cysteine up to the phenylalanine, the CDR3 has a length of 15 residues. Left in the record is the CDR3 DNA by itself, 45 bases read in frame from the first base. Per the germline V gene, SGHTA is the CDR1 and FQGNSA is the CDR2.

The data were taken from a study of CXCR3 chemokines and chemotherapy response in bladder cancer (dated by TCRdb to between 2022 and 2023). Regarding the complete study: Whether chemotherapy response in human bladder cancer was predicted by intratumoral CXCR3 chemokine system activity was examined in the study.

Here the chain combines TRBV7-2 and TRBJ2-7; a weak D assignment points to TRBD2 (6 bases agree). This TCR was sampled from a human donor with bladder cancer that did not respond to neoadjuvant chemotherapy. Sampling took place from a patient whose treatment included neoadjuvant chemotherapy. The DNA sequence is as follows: TGTGCCAGCAGCTTAGAGTGGGGGGTCACCTACGAGCAGTACTTC. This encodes CASSLEWGVTYEQYF.